Shown below are 22 T cell receptor beta chains from a single sample sequenced in a study of CD8+ T cells in alopecia areata. Treatment described: oral pan-JAK inhibitor, 5-10 mg twice daily. Reverse transcribed after extraction, RNA yielded cDNA as the sequencing template. Clones were read by immunoSEQ multiplex PCR, and TCRdb kept only the in-frame ones, dropping some. The sample carries more than 200,000 clones, just over 65% recorded once. Sequenced material: CD4+ T cells sorted from blood, taken between weeks 43 and 45, from a patient treated with tofacitinib. The receptors were gathered from a human donor with alopecia areata.

The CDR3 nucleotides are TGTGCCAGCAGCTTGGCTGGTCTTGACTACGAGCAGTACTTC. It translates to CASSLAGLDYEQYF. This chain links TRBV5-6 with TRBJ2-7; D uncertain. There are 14 residues in the CDR3. Deletions cut 0 bases from V and 3 bases from J, with 10 bases between. Germline loops: CDR1 SGHDT, CDR2 YYEEEE.

This clone was recorded many times. The rearrangement uses TRBV11-2 and TRBJ2-1; weak D call: TRBD2 (6 bases). Germline V gives CDR1 SGHAT, CDR2 FQNNGV. The CDR3 has 12 residues. V dropped 8 bases and J dropped 15 bases, with 20 bases sitting between them. The CDR3 reads CASRPAGFSPFF. As DNA, the CDR3 is TGTGCCAGCCGTCCCGCGGGGTTTTCTCCGTTCTTC.

V gene TRBV5-4 combines with J gene TRBJ2-2, with a tentative D call TRBD2 (6 bases). Trimming removed 4 bases at V and 7 bases at J, with 11 bases between. The CDR3 spans 13 residues. Germline CDR1 SGHNT, CDR2 YYREEE (reference sequence). The CDR3 loop reads CASSPAGSGELFF. In DNA, the CDR3 is TGTGCCAGCAGCCCGGCGGGGAGCGGGGAGCTGTTTTTT.

The chain uses TRBV30 and TRBJ2-5; the D gene is possibly TRBD2 (5 bases). This CDR3 comprises 11 residues. CDR1 GTSNPN and CDR2 SVGIG come from the germline V gene (reference sequence). V was clipped by 4 bases and J by 5 bases, with 8 bases between them. CDR3 loop: CAWTGMETQYF. CDR3 coding DNA: TGTGCCTGGACGGGGATGGAGACCCAGTACTTC.

J is TRBJ2-5 and V is TRBV27, with 12 bases fitting TRBD2. J lost 5 bases, V lost 2 bases, and 9 bases had no gene match. The CDR3 sequence is 17 residues long. The germline CDR1 and CDR2 sequences are MNHEY and SMNVEV (reference sequence). CDR3 DNA: TGTGCCAGCAGTTTAAGCCTAGCGGGGGGGGAATGGGAGACCCAGTACTTC. It yields the protein CASSLSLAGGEWETQYF.

The chain links TRBV30 to TRBJ1-5, with D unresolved. This CDR3 region has 13 residues. Looked up from germline, CDR1 is GTSNPN and CDR2 is SVGIG (reference sequence). V gave up 4 bases and J gave up 0 bases, with 7 bases separating them. In nucleotides, the CDR3 is TGTGCCTGGAACCAGAATAGCAATCAGCCCCAGCATTTT. This gives the protein CAWNQNSNQPQHF.

V gene TRBV4-1 combines with J gene TRBJ1-2; 7 bases are a match to TRBD1. Germline-derived CDR1 and CDR2 are MGHRA and YSYEKL. The CDR3 is made up of 13 amino acids. The J segment lost 4 bases and the V segment lost 3 bases, leaving 2 bases of the junction unmatched. The CDR3 spells CASSQGQSYGYTF. The DNA of the CDR3 is TGCGCCAGCAGCCAGGGACAGAGCTATGGCTACACCTTC.

The chain joins TRBV5-6 to TRBJ1-1; D unclear. V lost 0 bases and J 5 bases, leaving 11 bases between the germline ends. CDR3 length: 14 amino acids. CDR1 and CDR2 from the germline V gene are SGHDT and YYEEEE. The CDR3 here is CASSLDRGWTEAFF. CDR3 in DNA: TGTGCCAGCAGCTTGGATCGGGGTTGGACTGAAGCTTTCTTT.

The chain combines TRBV19 with TRBJ2-3, with 10 nucleotides matching TRBD1. The CDR3 is 13 amino acids. Germline values: CDR1 LNHDA, CDR2 SQIVND (reference sequence). J was trimmed by 5 bases and V by 5 bases; bases with no gene match: 1. The CDR3 sequence is CASSGQGGDTQYF. The CDR3 bases are TGTGCCAGTAGTGGACAGGGGGGAGATACGCAGTATTTT.

CDR3: CSVEAGSGETQYF. The CDR3, as DNA: TGCAGCGTTGAGGCAGGGTCAGGAGAGACCCAGTACTTC. V is TRBV29-1 and J is TRBJ2-5; D is possibly TRBD1 (5 bases). Germline CDR1 SQVTM, CDR2 ANQGSEA. Between the trimmed V and J ends, which lost 3 bases and 4 bases, there was a span of 12 bases. The CDR3 is made up of 13 amino acids.

The V and J genes are TRBV15 and TRBJ2-7; 12 nucleotides match TRBD1. Germline CDR1 LNHNV, CDR2 YYDKDF (reference sequence). The CDR3 runs to 15 residues. V was pared by 4 bases and J by 2 bases, with 3 bases of the junction left unmatched. CDR3 nucleotide sequence: TGTGCCACCAGCAACCGGGACAGGGGGCCCTACGAGCAGTACTTC. It codes for CATSNRDRGPYEQYF.

The chain employs TRBV5-1 and TRBJ2-3; D gene ambiguous. Germline V gene data show CDR1 as SGHRS and CDR2 as YFSETQ. The CDR3 loop spans 14 amino acids. The ends were cut back, 5 bases at V and 0 bases at J, with 10 bases in the middle. The CDR3 region has the DNA TGCGCCAGCAGAACCACGGCTAGCACAGATACGCAGTATTTT. It specifies CASRTTASTDTQYF.

The rearrangement uses TRBV29-1 and TRBJ2-2; possible D gene TRBD1, 5 bases. CDR3 length: 15 amino acids. Trimming pared 4 bases from V and 3 bases from J, leaving 15 bases between. Germline CDR1 and CDR2: SQVTM and ANQGSEA. CDR3 protein: CSVGGGAAYTGELFF. CDR3 nucleotides: TGCAGCGTTGGGGGTGGGGCAGCTTACACCGGGGAGCTGTTTTTT.

The chain employs TRBV4-3 and TRBJ2-4; 7 nucleotides agree with TRBD2. J was trimmed by 8 bases and V by 1 base; bases with no gene match: 8. This CDR3 has 15 residues. Germline V gene sequence: CDR1 LGHNA, CDR2 YSLEER. CDR3 residues: CASSQVLGGVHIQYF. For the CDR3, the DNA is TGCGCCAGCAGCCAAGTCCTGGGAGGGGTACACATTCAGTACTTC.

Remarks on this clone: The same CDR3 arises from other DNA sequences in this sample as well. The rearrangement links TRBV29-1 to TRBJ1-1; D is uncertain. CDR1 and CDR2 from the germline V gene are SQVTM and ANQGSEA. V shed 0 bases and J shed 1 base, with 6 bases lying between them. The CDR3 is made up of 13 amino acids. The CDR3 nucleotides are TGCAGCGTTGAAGACAGAACGAACACTGAAGCTTTCTTT. This encodes CSVEDRTNTEAFF.

The chain carries TRBV6-1 and TRBJ1-1; D is undetermined. The V end was cut by 3 bases, the J end by 1 base, with 6 bases between. Germline assignment: CDR1 MNHNS and CDR2 SASEGT. The CDR3 has 13 amino acids. CDR3 nucleotides: TGTGCCAGCAGTGACTGGGAGAACACTGAAGCTTTCTTT. Residues: CASSDWENTEAFF.

The chain couples TRBV7-3 to TRBJ2-3, with D uncertain. Per the germline V gene, CDR1 is SGHTA and CDR2 is FQGTGA. V was cut by 5 bases and J by 6 bases, with 12 bases left in between. CDR3 length equals 13 residues. CDR3 sequence reads: CASSPTPLDTQYF. The CDR3 DNA is TGTGCCAGCAGCCCCACCCCGTTGGATACGCAGTATTTT.

This chain links TRBV30 with TRBJ1-6; D uncertain. V shed 0 bases and J shed 14 bases, with 20 bases lying between them. This CDR3 is built from 15 residues. Germline values: CDR1 GTSNPN, CDR2 SVGIG (reference sequence). The CDR3 DNA reads TGTGCCTGGAGTGTAAAGGCCACCACCCCGGGCACCCTCCACTTT. Amino acid sequence: CAWSVKATTPGTLHF.

There are a few counts of this clone. The chain employs TRBV29-1 and TRBJ1-2; TRBD1 matches 9 bases. Germline V gives CDR1 SQVTM, CDR2 ANQGSEA. The CDR3 is 14 amino acids. J lost 3 bases, V lost 6 bases, and 8 bases had no gene match. The CDR3: CSVAEGQGHYGYTF. The CDR3 DNA sequence: TGCAGCGTGGCAGAGGGACAGGGTCACTATGGCTACACCTTC. Supplemented by reference TRBV29-1 and TRBJ1-2, the full variable domain reads SAVISQKPSRDICQRGTSLTIQCQVDSQVTMMFWYRQQPGQSLTLIATANQGSEATYESGFVIDKFPISRPNLTFSTLTVSNMSPEDSSIYLCSVAEGQGHYGYTFGSGTRLTVV.

This clone was recorded a few times. The V call is TRBV29-1, the J call TRBJ2-1, with 7 bases aligning to TRBD1. V lost 5 bases to trimming and J lost 3 bases; unmatched junction nucleotides: 7. Germline loops: CDR1 SQVTM, CDR2 ANQGSEA. The CDR3 sequence is 14 residues long. CDR3 sequence: CSVSIQGRYNEQFF. CDR3 DNA sequence: TGCAGCGTTAGTATACAGGGGCGCTACAATGAGCAGTTCTTC.

The chain recombines TRBV5-1 with TRBJ2-5; 8 nucleotides match TRBD2. This CDR3 has 14 residues. Looked up from germline, CDR1 is SGHRS and CDR2 is YFSETQ. Germline trimming cut 5 bases from V and 3 bases from J; bases unmatched to any gene: 6. CDR3 nucleotides: TGCGCCAGCAGTAACGGGGGGGCCGAAGAGACCCAGTACTTC. Encoded protein: CASSNGGAEETQYF.

This clone was counted a few times. V usage is TRBV19 and J usage is TRBJ1-1; no clear D. Germline CDR1 reads LNHDA; CDR2 reads SQIVND (reference sequence). V lost 7 bases to trimming and J lost 0 bases, with 18 bases between them. The CDR3 is 16 amino acids. CDR3 DNA: TGTGCCAGTACCCCAGGTTGGGTCGGAATGAACACTGAAGCTTTCTTT. It specifies CASTPGWVGMNTEAFF.